The present T cell receptor beta chain was sequenced within a study of breast tumors, draining lymph nodes, adjacent tissues. Breast cancer patients provided tissue from their axillary draining lymph nodes. This clonotype has at least ten counts. Its antigen is not known. Findings and caveats of the study: Data only fit, rather than demonstrated, lymph node origin of most tumor T cells. Findings are consistent with lymph node origin and intratumoral expansion of most tumor T cells. Luminal-like breast cancer showed significantly higher tumor–nontumor repertoire similarity than basal-like.

TCRdb re-derived calls from the multiplex PCR reads in MiXCR, one entry per CDR3 protein. The table shows around 230,000 distinct CDR3 sequences, with 32% occurring only once. Trimming cost V 5 bases and J 0 bases; bases outside gene matches: 2. Germline V gene lookup returns CDR1 MNHEY and CDR2 SVGAGI. The CDR3 is 15 residues long. Sequencing input: axillary lymph node tissue. V and J are TRBV6-5 and TRBJ2-7; 12 positions agree with TRBD2. This receptor was obtained from a female donor with breast cancer. Some clones in this sample may be carry-over from other donors' samples. The CDR3: CASSTTSGSSYEQYF. The CDR3 DNA is TGTGCCAGCAGTACGACTAGCGGGAGCTCCTACGAGCAGTACTTC.